The next 9 T cell receptor beta chains were all read from a single sample in a study of blood T cell repertoires in COVID-19. TCRdb's table, derived via immunoSEQ multiplex PCR, lists solely in-frame clones and lacks some. Here the sample spans 150,000 to 200,000 clones, around 90% being singletons. Sequencing input: PBMCs or T cells enriched from blood (not recorded which). These receptors all stem from a woman in her 30s who had recovered from COVID-19.

V usage is TRBV29-1 and J usage is TRBJ1-1; unclear D gene. Looked up from germline, CDR1 is SQVTM and CDR2 is ANQGSEA. V lost 4 bases and J lost 7, with 13 bases in between. CDR3 length: 12 amino acids. The CDR3, as DNA: TGCAGCGTTGTGTCCAGGATGGTTGAAGCTTTCTTT. Protein: CSVVSRMVEAFF.

The sample holds a few counts of this clone. The chain joins TRBV5-5 to TRBJ2-7, with TRBD2 matching over 14 bases. This CDR3 comprises 14 residues. The J segment lost 7 bases and the V segment lost 3 bases, leaving 3 bases of the junction unmatched. The germline CDR1 and CDR2 sequences are SGHKS and YYEKEE (reference sequence). DNA of the CDR3: TGTGCCAGCAGCTGGACTAGCGGGAGGTTTGAGCAGTACTTC. Protein: CASSWTSGRFEQYF.

This sequence joins TRBV15 and TRBJ1-4; a weak D match, TRBD1 (6 bases). Trimming stripped 5 bases from V and 2 bases from J, with 12 bases between. Per the germline V gene, CDR1 is LNHNV and CDR2 is YYDKDF (reference sequence). The CDR3 spans 15 residues. CDR3 in amino acids: CATSPTQGTNEKLFF. As DNA, the CDR3 is TGTGCCACCAGCCCGACACAGGGTACTAATGAAAAACTGTTTTTT.

Worth noting for this clone: Germline is not matched at one junction end, which may reflect a read error. V gene TRBV11-3 combines with J gene TRBJ2-7; D ambiguous. This CDR3 is 13 amino acids long. Looked up from germline, CDR1 is SGHNT and CDR2 is YENEEA. The DNA of the CDR3 is TGTGCCAGCAGCTTAGAGTCTGGAGACGACCAGTACTTC. As protein: CASSLESGDDQYF.

CDR3 sequence reads: CASSYSSGQINTEAFF. The CDR3 DNA is TGTGCCAGCAGTTACTCGAGCGGGCAGATTAACACTGAAGCTTTCTTT. The chain employs TRBV6-5 and TRBJ1-1, with unresolved D. The CDR3 has 16 residues. V shed 0 bases and J shed 2 bases, with 13 bases lying between them. CDR1 MNHEY and CDR2 SVGAGI come from the germline V gene.

The chain joins TRBV9 to TRBJ1-2, with 11 bases aligning to TRBD1. CDR1 and CDR2 from the germline V gene are SGDLS and YYNGEE. V was clipped by 0 bases and J by 5 bases; unmatched bases: 9. CDR3 length: 17 amino acids. The CDR3 bases are TGTGCCAGCAGCGTAGCCACCGGGACAGGGGGTCTTTATGGCTACACCTTC. Its protein is CASSVATGTGGLYGYTF. The variable domain in full, completed from reference TRBV9 and TRBJ1-2, reads DSGVTQTPKHLITATGQRVTLRCSPRSGDLSVYWYQQSLDQGLQFLIQYYNGEERAKGNILERFSAQQFPDLHSELNLSSLELGDSALYFCASSVATGTGGLYGYTFGSGTRLTVV.

The chain is built from TRBV5-4 and TRBJ1-3, with 7 bases identical to TRBD1. Germline trimming cut 4 bases from V and 0 bases from J; bases unmatched to any gene: 4. In germline, CDR1 is SGHNT, CDR2 YYREEE (reference sequence). CDR3 length equals 15 residues. Written as DNA, the CDR3 is TGTGCCAGCAGCCGCCGGACAGGCTCTGGAAACACCATATATTTT. Protein product: CASSRRTGSGNTIYF.

V and J are TRBV5-6 and TRBJ2-7; TRBD2 aligns across 8 bases. The CDR3 sequence is 14 residues long. The J segment lost 2 bases and the V segment lost 4 bases, leaving 5 bases of the junction unmatched. Germline values: CDR1 SGHDT, CDR2 YYEEEE. The CDR3 DNA reads TGTGCCAGCAGCCCGGGACTAGGGGCCTACGAGCAGTACTTC. Translation gives CASSPGLGAYEQYF.

V is TRBV9 and J is TRBJ2-1; D remains ambiguous. Trimming cost V 6 bases and J 7 bases, with 11 bases left between them. The CDR3 consists of 12 residues. Germline lookup yields CDR1 SGDLS and CDR2 YYNGEE. The CDR3 nucleotides are TGTGCCAGCACCTCAATCGCGAATGAGCAGTTCTTC. Translated, it gives CASTSIANEQFF.